This T cell receptor beta chain was sequenced during a study of T-cell memory formation after mild COVID-19. Study in general: TCR clusters mostly belonged to single donors.

Constant-segment primers and 5'RACE yielded cDNA libraries for TCR alpha and TCR beta, each carrying sample barcodes and UMIs. A single record per CDR3 protein comes from TCRdb applying MiXCR to the 5' RACE reads. The sample includes about 620,000 distinct CDR3 sequences, more than 15% seen only once; the top ten take more than 10%. In the case of this clonotype: Its antigen remains unknown.

The CDR3 loop spans 15 amino acids. Germline CDR1 reads SEHNR; CDR2 reads FQNEAQ (reference sequence). V shed 1 base and J shed 3 bases, with 12 bases lying between them. Notes on the study in general: CD4+ clones that contracted lay mainly in CM and EM; CD8+ ones lay in EMRA. The SARS-CoV-2 specificity of second-wave clones reaching peak at day 37 remained unverified.

The receptor was derived from an adult woman who had mild COVID-19 (a few samples of this study predate the infection). Cell type and time point are not known. The chain joins TRBV7-9 to TRBJ2-5, with D maybe TRBD1 (6 bases). The sample comprised PBMCs or a T cell subset sorted from them (not recorded which). CDR3 amino acids: CASSLGDRFEETQYF. CDR3 coding DNA: TGTGCCAGCAGCTTAGGAGACAGGTTTGAAGAGACCCAGTACTTC.